This passage covers 8 T cell receptor beta chains from one sample sequenced in a study of blood T cells in healthy people across ages. Next came a second PCR, run for roughly 7 to 12 cycles, which used a sample-barcoded 5' primer along with a J-beta primer mix. Via MiXCR, TCRdb re-called the 5' RACE reads, giving one row per CDR3 protein. Of 1.5 million to 2 million distinct CDR3 sequences listed, 28% are singletons. The sequenced sample consisted of blood. These receptors originate from a woman aged 25 to 45 in good health.

This clonotype was seen at least ten times. The chain couples TRBV11-2 to TRBJ2-3; TRBD2 aligns across 12 bases. V lost 2 bases, J lost 6 bases, and 3 bases stayed unmatched. From germline, CDR1 is SGHAT and CDR2 FQNNGV. This CDR3 has 15 residues. DNA for the CDR3: TGTGCCAGCAGCTTACTAGCGGGGGGGCTGGATACGCAGTATTTT. This translates into CASSLLAGGLDTQYF.

The chain recombines TRBV7-9 with TRBJ1-1; possible D gene TRBD1, 5 bases. The ends were cut back, 7 bases at V and 3 bases at J, with 9 bases in the middle. CDR3 length: 12 residues. Germline V CDR1 and CDR2: SEHNR, FQNEAQ (reference sequence). This CDR3 is CASKMGDTEAFF. The DNA of the CDR3 is TGTGCCAGCAAGATGGGGGACACTGAAGCTTTCTTT. The whole variable domain, remainder taken from reference TRBV7-9 and TRBJ1-1, is DTGVSQNPRHKITKRGQNVTFRCDPISEHNRLYWYRQTLGQGPEFLTYFQNEAQLEKSRLLSDRFSAERPKGSFSTLEIQRTEQGDSAMYLCASKMGDTEAFFGQGTRLTVV.

This clonotype was found a few times. This sequence joins TRBV29-1 and TRBJ2-1; either TRBD1 or TRBD2 may supply D (5 bases each). CDR3 length: 15 residues. V lost 6 bases and J lost 9, with 24 bases in between. CDR1 is SQVTM and CDR2 is ANQGSEA in the germline V gene. CDR3 region: CSVEDKNVSYGEQFF. The CDR3 coding sequence is TGCAGCGTGGAGGACAAAAACGTATCGTACGGTGAGCAGTTCTTC.

This clonotype has a handful of counts. The gene calls are TRBV27 and TRBJ2-2, with D perhaps matching TRBD2 (6 bases). The CDR3 length is 13 residues. Trimming left V 5 bases short and J 7 bases short, with 11 bases between. Germline loops: CDR1 MNHEY, CDR2 SMNVEV (reference sequence). Here the CDR3 DNA reads TGTGCCAGCAGTCAGGACTACCTCGGGGAGCTGTTTTTT. Its protein product is CASSQDYLGELFF.

This chain links TRBV27 with TRBJ2-7; 8 positions match TRBD2. J lost 5 bases, V lost 5 bases, and 8 bases had no gene match. The germline gives CDR1 MNHEY, CDR2 SMNVEV (reference sequence). The CDR3 contains 14 residues. The chain's CDR3 is CASSPRGGNDEQYF. The CDR3 coding sequence is TGTGCCAGCAGTCCTCGGGGGGGAAACGACGAGCAGTACTTC.

In its sample, this clonotype was seen once. The V and J genes are TRBV6-5 and TRBJ2-7, with no clear D. In germline, CDR1 is MNHEY, CDR2 SVGAGI. With 0 bases removed from V and 0 bases from J, the gap between germline ends came to 18 bases. CDR3 length equals 18 residues. The CDR3 DNA reads as TGTGCCAGCAGTTACTCGACTGGATCGGTCCGGAGCTCCTACGAGCAGTACTTC. It specifies CASSYSTGSVRSSYEQYF.

This clonotype has just a few counts. The V gene is TRBV10-2, the J gene TRBJ2-7; no clear D. Between the trimmed V and J ends, which lost 10 bases and 3 bases, there was a span of 10 bases. The germline V gene encodes CDR1 WSHSY and CDR2 SAAADI. The CDR3 runs 11 residues. CDR3 sequence: CATTYGYEQYF. The CDR3 DNA reads as TGCGCCACCACGTACGGCTACGAGCAGTACTTC.

This chain connects TRBV2 to TRBJ2-6; tentative D call: TRBD2 (5 bases). With 11 bases removed from V and 2 bases from J, the gap between germline ends came to 7 bases. In germline, CDR1 is SNHLY, CDR2 FYNNEI. The CDR3 spans 12 residues. CDR3 bases: TGTGCCGGAGGTCCTGGGGCCAACGTCCTGACTTTC. This sequence encodes CAGGPGANVLTF.